Shown below are 31 T cell receptor beta chains from a single sample sequenced in a study of Tregs in tolerant kidney transplant recipients. TCRdb keeps only in-frame clones here, not all; method: immunoSEQ multiplex PCR. Of roughly 70,000 clones in the sample, about four fifths were seen once. The sample was CD4+ T cells from blood. The receptors originated from a human donor in good health.

This rearrangement joins TRBV29-1 to TRBJ2-5, with 11 bases aligning to TRBD2. Germline CDR1 and CDR2: SQVTM and ANQGSEA. Trimming at V came to 4 bases and at J to 5 bases, leaving 6 bases not matched to a gene. CDR3 length equals 14 residues. CDR3 residues: CSVGLAGPLETQYF. CDR3 nucleotide sequence: TGCAGCGTTGGACTAGCGGGGCCGTTGGAGACCCAGTACTTC.

This clone was observed a handful of times. The chain employs TRBV28 and TRBJ1-1, with D unresolved. Germline CDR1 reads MDHEN; CDR2 reads SYDVKM. The CDR3 consists of 13 residues. V was shortened by 4 bases and J by 6 bases, with 12 bases between the two germline ends. CDR3 region: CASSSFIGSEAFF. CDR3 in DNA: TGTGCCAGCAGTTCCTTCATAGGCTCTGAAGCTTTCTTT.

A single count supports this clone. The chain combines TRBV9 with TRBJ2-5; D call uncertain. Germline CDR1 is SGDLS and CDR2 is YYNGEE. The CDR3 spans 14 residues. V was clipped by 0 bases and J by 1 base, with 7 bases between them. The CDR3 protein is CASSVDWGQETQYF. For the CDR3, the DNA is TGTGCCAGCAGCGTAGATTGGGGCCAAGAGACCCAGTACTTC.

This chain connects TRBV5-1 to TRBJ2-7; D remains unclear. Trimming removed 0 bases at V and 3 bases at J, with 7 bases between. The CDR3 consists of 13 residues. Germline CDR1 SGHRS, CDR2 YFSETQ. The CDR3 is CASSLGWDYEQYF. The CDR3 bases are TGCGCCAGCAGCTTGGGCTGGGACTACGAGCAGTACTTC. Combining the CDR3 with reference TRBV5-1 and TRBJ2-7 gives the whole variable domain KAGVTQTPRYLIKTRGQQVTLSCSPISGHRSVSWYQQTPGQGLQFLFEYFSETQRNKGNFPGRFSGRQFSNSRSEMNVSTLELGDSALYLCASSLGWDYEQYFGPGTRLTVT.

The table lists this clone with a count of one. CDR3 residues: CASSQDGRDERTQYF. The DNA of the CDR3 is TGCGCCAGCAGCCAAGATGGAAGGGACGAACGGACCCAGTACTTC. V and J are TRBV4-3 and TRBJ2-5; TRBD1 or TRBD2 may be the D gene (5 bases each). This CDR3 comprises 15 residues. Trimming took 0 bases from V and 7 from J, leaving 15 bases between them. Germline CDR1 reads LGHNA; CDR2 reads YSLEER.

The chain uses TRBV9 and TRBJ2-1; 7 nucleotides match TRBD2. The CDR3 runs to 18 residues. Germline V lookup: CDR1 SGDLS, CDR2 YYNGEE. After removal of 0 bases from V and 5 bases from J, the junction contained 14 bases not matched to a gene. The CDR3 DNA reads as TGTGCCAGCAGCGTAGACCCACCCCCCAGCGGGGTGAACAATGAGCAGTTCTTC. As protein: CASSVDPPPSGVNNEQFF.

This clone was counted a single time. The junction and the germline gene differ at one end; a read error may be behind it. V gene TRBV5-1 combines with J gene TRBJ2-5; no reliable D call. The CDR3 has 13 amino acids. Germline loops: CDR1 SGHRS, CDR2 YFSETQ. The CDR3 DNA sequence: TGCACCAGCAGCCAAGCCCTAAAAGAGACCCAGTACTTC. This sequence encodes CTSSQALKETQYF.

The J gene is TRBJ2-1, the V gene TRBV27; 8 bases are a match to TRBD1. From germline, CDR1 is MNHEY and CDR2 SMNVEV (reference sequence). This CDR3 is built from 16 residues. Trimming cost V 6 bases and J 7 bases; bases outside gene matches: 14. The CDR3 region has the DNA TGTGCCAGCAGCCCTTGGGTAGGACAGGGTTTGAATGAGCAGTTCTTC. It specifies CASSPWVGQGLNEQFF.

The rearrangement joins TRBV4-1 to TRBJ2-7; D unresolved. The CDR3 totals 14 residues. In germline, CDR1 is MGHRA, CDR2 YSYEKL. V shed 0 bases and J shed 3 bases, with 9 bases lying between them. The chain's CDR3 is CASSQDPLNYEQYF. CDR3 DNA: TGCGCCAGCAGCCAAGATCCCCTCAACTACGAGCAGTACTTC.

The rearrangement joins TRBV15 to TRBJ2-5; D is perhaps TRBD1 (5 bases). V lost 1 base to trimming and J lost 5 bases, with 11 bases between them. The length of the CDR3 is 14 residues. Germline V CDR1 and CDR2: LNHNV, YYDKDF (reference sequence). Here the CDR3 DNA reads TGTGCCACCAGCAGAGGGGGCCCCCTGGAGACCCAGTACTTC. It translates to CATSRGGPLETQYF.

This clone occurred once. The gene calls are TRBV5-6 and TRBJ2-1; D possibly corresponds to TRBD2 (5 bases). CDR3 length equals 14 residues. Germline CDR1 and CDR2: SGHDT and YYEEEE. V was cut by 1 base and J by 6 bases, with 11 bases left in between. The CDR3 DNA reads as TGTGCCAGCAGCTTGACGGGGTGGGGCAATGAGCAGTTCTTC. It is translated as CASSLTGWGNEQFF.

The rearrangement joins TRBV27 to TRBJ1-2, with D possibly being TRBD1 (6 bases). The CDR3 length is 11 residues. Trimming left V 8 bases short and J 4 bases short, with 8 bases between. Per germline, CDR1 MNHEY and CDR2 SMNVEV (reference sequence). The CDR3 here is CASGGGYGYTF. The CDR3 DNA reads TGTGCCAGCGGGGGCGGCTATGGCTACACCTTC.

The chain has TRBV7-8 and TRBJ1-2; 7 bases fit TRBD1. Germline loops: CDR1 SGHVS, CDR2 FQNEAQ. This CDR3 region has 14 residues. Losses at the gene ends were 0 bases for V and 6 bases for J; bases not matched to a gene: 4. CDR3 coding DNA: TGTGCCAGCAGCTTAGCGCAGGGGACAGATGGCTACACCTTC. This sequence encodes CASSLAQGTDGYTF.

The chain joins TRBV7-6 to TRBJ2-7, with TRBD2 matching 10 bases. This CDR3 is built from 16 residues. The V gene's germline CDR1 is SGHVS and CDR2 FNYEAQ. V shed 5 bases, J shed 0 bases, and the junction held 7 bases outside the gene matches. CDR3 amino acids: CASSQTGTSASYEQYF. CDR3 DNA sequence: TGTGCCAGCAGCCAAACCGGGACTAGCGCCTCCTACGAGCAGTACTTC.

This clone was counted a single time. V gene TRBV18 combines with J gene TRBJ2-1; D is perhaps TRBD1 or TRBD2 (5 bases each). The CDR3 consists of 17 residues. Germline CDR1 KGHSH, CDR2 LQKENI. Deletions cut 3 bases from V and 7 bases from J, with 22 bases between. The CDR3 DNA reads TGTGCCAGCTCACCCCTACCCCAGGGCGGGTTTAGGAATGAGCAGTTCTTC. Amino acid sequence: CASSPLPQGGFRNEQFF.

The genes are TRBV6-5 and TRBJ2-3; 8 nucleotides align to TRBD2. Trimming removed 5 bases from V and 3 bases from J; junction bases left unmatched: 1. The CDR3 extends over 13 amino acids. CDR1 MNHEY and CDR2 SVGAGI come from the germline V gene. CDR3 sequence (DNA): TGTGCCAGCAGTCAGCGGGAGACAGATACGCAGTATTTT. Protein product: CASSQRETDTQYF.

The genes are TRBV15 and TRBJ1-4, with D tentatively TRBD1 (5 bases). The V end was cut by 2 bases, the J end by 0 bases, with 16 bases between. Germline assignment: CDR1 LNHNV and CDR2 YYDKDF (reference sequence). The CDR3 runs to 18 residues. CDR3 nucleotides: TGTGCCACCAGCAGATCACTCCCAGGGACCTCAACTAATGAAAAACTGTTTTTT. This encodes CATSRSLPGTSTNEKLFF.

J is TRBJ2-5 and V is TRBV30, with 11 bases aligning to TRBD2. After removal of 3 bases from V and 4 bases from J, the junction contained 10 bases not matched to a gene. The V gene's germline CDR1 is GTSNPN and CDR2 SVGIG (reference sequence). This CDR3 has 16 amino acids. The chain's CDR3 is CAWSPGLTSGGETQYF. The CDR3 DNA reads TGTGCCTGGAGCCCAGGTCTTACTAGCGGGGGAGAGACCCAGTACTTC.

This clone was counted only a few times. This chain uses TRBV2 with TRBJ2-1; D is tentatively TRBD1 or TRBD2 (5 bases each). V was trimmed by 5 bases and J by 2 bases, leaving 10 bases between them. The CDR3 spans 14 residues. The germline V gene encodes CDR1 SNHLY and CDR2 FYNNEI. In nucleotides, the CDR3 is TGTGCCAGCAGTCCGGGACGGGCCTACAATGAGCAGTTCTTC. Encoded protein: CASSPGRAYNEQFF.

The chain is built from TRBV19 and TRBJ2-1; 12 bases are shared with TRBD2. The ends lost 6 bases at V and 9 bases at J; junction bases unmatched: 3. The CDR3 is 13 amino acids. The germline V gene has CDR1 LNHDA and CDR2 SQIVND (reference sequence). The CDR3 protein is CASRTSGRSEQFF. CDR3 DNA sequence: TGTGCCAGTAGAACTAGCGGGAGGAGTGAGCAGTTCTTC.

V and J are TRBV30 and TRBJ1-3; D unresolved. The CDR3 has 14 amino acids. Germline CDR1 reads GTSNPN; CDR2 reads SVGIG (reference sequence). V lost 2 bases and J lost 0, with 8 bases in between. CDR3: CAWSWVTSGNTIYF. The CDR3, as DNA: TGTGCCTGGAGTTGGGTGACCTCTGGAAACACCATATATTTT.

This clone was found once. CDR3 DNA: TGTGCCAGCAGCTTGGTCGGCTCCGATGGCTACACCTTC. This encodes CASSLVGSDGYTF. The V call is TRBV5-4, the J call TRBJ1-2; D unclear. Trimming cost V 0 bases and J 6 bases, with 9 bases left between them. The CDR3 is 13 amino acids. Germline assignment: CDR1 SGHNT and CDR2 YYREEE (reference sequence).

A note on this clone: The same CDR3 is also encoded by other DNA sequences in this sample. Written as DNA, the CDR3 is TGTGCCATCAGGGGCTCGTCCTACGAGCAGTACTTC. It codes for CAIRGSSYEQYF. The V and J genes are TRBV10-3 and TRBJ2-7, with D hard to call. Deletions cut 6 bases from V and 1 base from J, with 7 bases between. The CDR3 consists of 12 residues. Germline V gene sequence: CDR1 ENHRY, CDR2 SYGVKD.

The chain uses TRBV6-5 and TRBJ1-1, with a weak D call TRBD1 (5 bases). The V end lost 2 bases, the J end lost 1 base, and 11 bases lay between the germline ends. The germline V gene encodes CDR1 MNHEY and CDR2 SVGAGI. CDR3 length equals 15 residues. The CDR3 is CASSYEWGTNTEAFF. Here the CDR3 DNA reads TGTGCCAGCAGTTACGAGTGGGGGACGAACACTGAAGCTTTCTTT.

The genes are TRBV7-3 and TRBJ2-5; 10 bases fit TRBD2. CDR1 SGHTA and CDR2 FQGTGA come from the germline V gene. The CDR3 extends over 21 amino acids. Trimming cost V 1 base and J 1 base; bases outside gene matches: 18. This CDR3 reads CASSLIPPSGGLHNIQETQYF. The CDR3 DNA follows: TGTGCCAGCAGCTTAATCCCTCCTAGCGGGGGCCTACATAATATCCAAGAGACCCAGTACTTC.

CDR3: CSAKSPGGYTF. The CDR3 DNA is TGCAGTGCGAAATCCCCGGGGGGCTACACCTTC. The chain has TRBV20-1 and TRBJ1-2; D call uncertain. Trimming removed 6 bases at V and 8 bases at J, with 13 bases between. CDR3 length: 11 amino acids. The germline CDR1 and CDR2 sequences are DFQATT and SNEGSKA (reference sequence).

This clone was observed a few times. The CDR3 loop is CASIREPVGTGELFF. The DNA for the CDR3 is TGTGCCAGCATTCGAGAGCCCGTGGGCACCGGGGAGCTGTTTTTT. The chain is built from TRBV6-1 and TRBJ2-2, with D uncertain. The V and J ends lost 7 bases and 4 bases respectively, with 16 bases between them. The CDR3 covers 15 residues. The germline V gene encodes CDR1 MNHNS and CDR2 SASEGT.

J is TRBJ2-3 and V is TRBV5-1; D is unresolved. Trimming shortened V by 0 bases and J by 6 bases, and 8 bases separated the two germline ends. Germline V gene data show CDR1 as SGHRS and CDR2 as YFSETQ. The CDR3 is 13 amino acids. CDR3: CASSLGFMDTQYF. CDR3 nucleotides: TGCGCCAGCAGCTTGGGCTTCATGGATACGCAGTATTTT.

The V call is TRBV11-3, the J call TRBJ2-7; D perhaps matches TRBD1 (5 bases). CDR1 and CDR2 (germline): SGHNT, YENEEA. The CDR3 extends over 15 amino acids. Trimming pared 1 base from V and 2 bases from J, leaving 12 bases between. The CDR3 coding sequence is TGTGCCAGCAGCTTAGGAGGAAAGGGGACCTACGAGCAGTACTTC. Amino acids: CASSLGGKGTYEQYF.

J is TRBJ2-3 and V is TRBV14, with a possible D match to TRBD2 (5 bases). Deletions cut 0 bases from V and 1 base from J, with 8 bases between. The CDR3 totals 15 residues. Germline loops: CDR1 SGHDN, CDR2 FVKESK. Written as DNA, the CDR3 is TGTGCCAGCAGCCAAGATGCGGGTGGCACAGATACGCAGTATTTT. It is translated as CASSQDAGGTDTQYF.

The chain carries TRBV4-1 and TRBJ2-7; 10 nucleotides line up with TRBD1. In germline, CDR1 is MGHRA, CDR2 YSYEKL. The CDR3 sequence is 16 residues long. V lost 1 base to trimming and J lost 4 bases; unmatched junction nucleotides: 7. The CDR3 sequence: CASSQVLRDRGYEQYF. CDR3 DNA sequence: TGCGCCAGCAGCCAAGTGCTGCGGGACAGGGGTTACGAGCAGTACTTC.